These T cell receptor beta chains were read from a single sample in a study of cytomegalovirus exposure and HLA in healthy donors. Method: immunoSEQ multiplex PCR; TCRdb's copy keeps in-frame clones and lacks some. This sample's table has around 51,000 clones. The sequenced sample was PBMCs. The receptors derive from a middle-aged woman in good health and CMV-seronegative. Both conserved end residues are part of each CDR3. A D gene is named only where the DNA matches it firmly. Rows may omit the clone size; those that give it use once, few, many or a size class.

J gene | clone size | D gene | CDR3 length | V gene | CDR3 DNA | CDR3 protein
TRBJ1-5 | . | TRBD1 | 15 | TRBV7-9 | TGTGCCAGCAGCCCATCAGGGGGCCACAATCAGCCCCAGCATTTT | CASSPSGGHNQPQHF
TRBJ2-3 | . | TRBD2 | 14 | TRBV7-2 | TGTGCCAGCAGCTTAAAGCGGGGTCAAGATACGCAGTATTTT | CASSLKRGQDTQYF
TRBJ2-7 | . | . | 15 | TRBV29-1 | TGCAGCGTTGGGTGGCGATTCCGAGGAGTTTACGAGCAGTACTTC | CSVGWRFRGVYEQYF
TRBJ1-6 | . | TRBD1 | 14 | TRBV30 | TGTGCCTGGTCTTGGGACAGCCTTAATTCACCCCTCCACTTT | CAWSWDSLNSPLHF
TRBJ2-1 | . | . | 14 | TRBV10-3 | TGTGCCACAGGACAGTCCTCCCCCGACAATGAGCAGTTCTTC | CATGQSSPDNEQFF
TRBJ1-2 | . | TRBD1 | 16 | TRBV5-1 | TGCGCCAGCAGCTTGGCCATGGGACAGGGGGCCTATGGCTACACCTTC | CASSLAMGQGAYGYTF
TRBJ2-2 | . | . | 15 | TRBV19 | TGTGCCAGTAGTATAGATGGCGAGGAAACCGGGGAGCTGTTTTTT | CASSIDGEETGELFF
TRBJ2-2 | . | . | 14 | TRBV7-2 | TGTGCCAGCAGCAACCAGGGTATAGCCGGGGAGCTGTTTTTT | CASSNQGIAGELFF
TRBJ1-3 | . | TRBD1 | 16 | TRBV9 | TGTGCCAGCAGCGTAGAGGGGGCCACCTCTGGAAACACCATATATTTT | CASSVEGATSGNTIYF
TRBJ2-7 | . | TRBD1 | 12 | TRBV29-1 | TGCAGTGCCCGGGACAGGGCCTACGAGCAGTACTTC | CSARDRAYEQYF
TRBJ2-3 | . | TRBD1 | 14 | TRBV5-1 | TGCGCCAGCAGCCCCGGTAGGGGGCAAGATACGCAGTATTTT | CASSPGRGQDTQYF
TRBJ1-2 | . | . | 13 | TRBV15 | TGTGCCACCAGCAGAGATCGGAGGGTAGAATACACCTTC | CATSRDRRVEYTF
TRBJ2-5 | . | . | 14 | TRBV4-3 | TGCGCCAGCAGCCAGGGGGACTTTCAAGAGACCCAGTACTTC | CASSQGDFQETQYF
TRBJ1-1 | . | . | 11 | TRBV6-1 | TGTGCCAGCAGTGCCGGTATTCTAGCTTTCTTT | CASSAGILAFF
TRBJ2-4 | . | TRBD1 | 14 | TRBV11-2 | TGTGCCAGCAGCAAGGACAGGGAGATAGGCATTCAGTACTTC | CASSKDREIGIQYF
TRBJ2-1 | . | TRBD2 | 15 | TRBV4-2 | TGTGCCAGCAGCCAAGATCTACTAGCGGGAAATGAGCAGTTCTTC | CASSQDLLAGNEQFF
TRBJ1-2 | . | TRBD1 | 13 | TRBV29-1 | TGCAGCGTTGCCGAGGGGGCGGACTATGGCTACACCTTC | CSVAEGADYGYTF
TRBJ2-1 | . | TRBD2 | 15 | TRBV9 | TGTGCCAGCAGCCCGCCGACAATGGGCGGGGGGGAGCAGTTCTTC | CASSPPTMGGGEQFF
TRBJ1-1 | . | TRBD1 | 18 | TRBV10-3 | TGTGCCATCAGTGGAGACGGACAGGGGGTCTCTGTAAATACTGAAGCTTTCTTT | CAISGDGQGVSVNTEAFF
TRBJ2-7 | . | . | 13 | TRBV5-1 | TGCGCCAGCAGCTGGGGGGATAACCTCGAGCAGTACTTC | CASSWGDNLEQYF
TRBJ1-2 | . | . | 15 | TRBV5-1 | TGCGCCAGCAGCTTGGTCGGGGCGGGAAACTATGGCTACACCTTC | CASSLVGAGNYGYTF
TRBJ1-1 | . | TRBD1 | 15 | TRBV29-1 | TGCAGCGTCTTCCCCCGGACAGGGGAAAACACTGAAGCTTTCTTT | CSVFPRTGENTEAFF
TRBJ1-3 | . | . | 15 | TRBV19 | TGTGCCAGTAGTCAGACAGGTGTACCGGAAAGCACCATATATTTT | CASSQTGVPESTIYF
TRBJ2-1 | . | . | 10 | TRBV2 | TGTGCCAGCGGTCGGGGTGAGCAGTTCTTC | CASGRGEQFF
TRBJ1-1 | . | . | 14 | TRBV18 | TGTGCCAGCTCGATGACAAACATGAACACTGAAGCTTTCTTT | CASSMTNMNTEAFF
TRBJ1-1 | . | TRBD1 | 13 | TRBV14 | TGTGCCAGCAGCCACGGACAGGGGGCTGAAGCTTTCTTT | CASSHGQGAEAFF
TRBJ2-3 | . | . | 15 | TRBV7-3 | TGTGCCAGCAGCTTATCCGGGGGTCTGTCAGACACGCAGTATTTT | CASSLSGGLSDTQYF
TRBJ1-4 | . | . | 14 | TRBV6-5 | TGTGCCAGCAGGGACAGCGCAACTAATGAAAAACTGTTTTTT | CASRDSATNEKLFF
TRBJ2-3 | . | . | 15 | TRBV2 | TGTGCCAGCAGTGAGGTGGGAGAGGTCACAGATACGCAGTATTTT | CASSEVGEVTDTQYF
TRBJ1-4 | . | . | 16 | TRBV6-1 | TGTGCCAGCAGTGAAGCCTCCGCGGGACGGGATGAAAAACTGTTTTTT | CASSEASAGRDEKLFF
TRBJ2-1 | . | TRBD1 | 15 | TRBV28 | TGTGCCAGCAGTTTAATAACAGGGGGATACAATGAGCAGTTCTTC | CASSLITGGYNEQFF
TRBJ2-1 | . | TRBD2 | 16 | TRBV11-2 | TGTGCCAGCAGCTTGGGCAGCGGGGGGGCCGTAGATGAGCAGTTCTTC | CASSLGSGGAVDEQFF
TRBJ1-2 | . | . | 13 | TRBV7-9 | TGTGCCAGCAGCTTAGCGGGGGCAGGGGGCTACACCTTC | CASSLAGAGGYTF
TRBJ2-2 | . | . | 12 | TRBV9 | TGTGCCAGCAGCGTAGAGAGGGGGGAGCTGTTTTTT | CASSVERGELFF
TRBJ1-2 | . | TRBD1 | 15 | TRBV7-8 | TGTGCCAGCAGCTTAGTCTACGGGACAGAGGGTGGCTACACCTTC | CASSLVYGTEGGYTF
TRBJ1-5 | . | TRBD1 | 14 | TRBV6-1 | TGTGCCAGCAGTGCATCAGGGGGCCGGTGGCCCCAGCATTTT | CASSASGGRWPQHF
TRBJ2-3 | . | . | 13 | TRBV4-2 | TGTGCCAGCAGCCATACTAGGACAGATACGCAGTATTTT | CASSHTRTDTQYF
TRBJ2-5 | . | . | 13 | TRBV5-5 | TGTGCCAGCAGCTTGGGAGGGATAGAGACCCAGTACTTC | CASSLGGIETQYF
TRBJ1-4 | medium-sized | TRBD1 | 14 | TRBV19 | TGTGCCAGTAGTCCCCGGGACAGTAATGAAAAACTGTTTTTT | CASSPRDSNEKLFF
TRBJ2-5 | . | TRBD1 | 15 | TRBV15 | TGTGCCACTAGCAGAGGCGGACAGGGGGCGGAGACCCAGTACTTC | CATSRGGQGAETQYF
TRBJ2-1 | . | TRBD1 | 14 | TRBV6-6 | TGTGCCAGCAGTCCTTCGGACAGGGGCAATGAGCAGTTCTTC | CASSPSDRGNEQFF
TRBJ2-7 | . | TRBD2 | 17 | TRBV4-2 | TGTGCCAGCAGCCAAGCCGGGACTAGCGGGAGGAACCACGAGCAGTACTTC | CASSQAGTSGRNHEQYF
TRBJ1-4 | . | . | 13 | TRBV6-6 | TGTGCCAGCAGGGGGCCCTTCGGTGAAAAACTGTTTTTT | CASRGPFGEKLFF